A selection of T cell receptor beta chains follows, all from one sample in a study of shared clonotypes between healthy human individuals. Some clones are missing from TCRdb's copy, which holds only in-frame ones; the method was immunoSEQ multiplex PCR. This sample has nearly 2 million clones, with approximately 94% found just once. Source material: naive CD8+ T cells sorted from blood. These receptors were collected from a man between 18 and 29 years old in good health. Each CDR3 is given with its conserved first and last residue. A D gene is named only where the DNA matches it firmly. Clone size is shown for a subset of rows, as once, few, many or a class of expanded clone.

V,D,size,J,DNA,CDR3
TRBV19,NA,NA,TRBJ2-3,TGTGCCAGTAGTACCCTCTACGGTGTTGGAGATACGCAGTATTTT,CASSTLYGVGDTQYF
TRBV7-8,TRBD2,NA,TRBJ2-3,TGTGCCAGCAGCCCAAAACTAGCGGATCTCAATGCTAGCACAGATACGCAGTATTTT,CASSPKLADLNASTDTQYF
TRBV27,TRBD1,NA,TRBJ1-5,TGTGCCAGCAGCCAGGACAGGGATCAGCCCCAGCATTTT,CASSQDRDQPQHF
TRBV6-1,NA,NA,TRBJ2-7,TGTGCCAGCAGTCCCCGGGACCCCTACGAGCAGTACTTC,CASSPRDPYEQYF
TRBV5-6,NA,NA,TRBJ1-5,TGTGCCAGCAGCTTGACCCTTCTAGGCAATCAGCCCCAGCATTTT,CASSLTLLGNQPQHF
TRBV19,NA,once,TRBJ2-7,TGTGCCAGTAGTATGGGCGTCGAGCAGTACTTC,CASSMGVEQYF
TRBV5-1,TRBD1,NA,TRBJ2-3,TGCGCCAGCAGCTTGGACGGGACAGGGGGCACAGATACGCAGTATTTT,CASSLDGTGGTDTQYF
TRBV27,TRBD1,NA,TRBJ2-2,TGTGCCAGCCGAGAAGACAGGGGGCTTTTGAACACCGGGGAGCTGTTTTTT,CASREDRGLLNTGELFF
TRBV7-2,TRBD2,NA,TRBJ2-7,TGTGCCAGCAGCTTAGGGGTCGCTACTAGCGGGAGGGCCTTCGAGCAGTACTTC,CASSLGVATSGRAFEQYF
TRBV30,NA,once,TRBJ2-3,TGTGCCTGGAGTGGCCCCTTCCGGGACAAATTGGATACGCAGTATTTT,CAWSGPFRDKLDTQYF
TRBV11-2,TRBD2,NA,TRBJ2-5,TGTGCCAGCAGCAACCTCGACCTAGCGGGGTGGGAGACCCAGTACTTC,CASSNLDLAGWETQYF
TRBV7-2,NA,NA,TRBJ1-4,TGTGCCAGCAGCACAGCTTGGGGCTTTGCAACTAATGAAAAACTGTTTTTT,CASSTAWGFATNEKLFF
TRBV7-9,NA,NA,TRBJ1-2,TGTGCCAGCAGCAAAAAGGGACCACCGGTCTATGGCTACACCTTC,CASSKKGPPVYGYTF
TRBV18,TRBD2,NA,TRBJ2-6,TGTGCCAGCTCACCAATTGTCAGGGACTACCCTGGGGCCAACGTCCTGACTTTC,CASSPIVRDYPGANVLTF
TRBV30,NA,NA,TRBJ1-2,TGTGCCGGAGGAGAGATGCCTGGCTACACCTTC,CAGGEMPGYTF
TRBV7-2,TRBD1,NA,TRBJ2-2,TGTGCCAGCAGCTCAACCCCCGGGACAGGGAACACCGGGGAGCTGTTTTTT,CASSSTPGTGNTGELFF
TRBV6-1,TRBD1,NA,TRBJ2-1,TGTGCCAGCTTTGACAGGGGGAGCTCCTACAATGAGCAGTTCTTC,CASFDRGSSYNEQFF
TRBV6-5,NA,NA,TRBJ1-2,TGTGCCAGCAGTTATCTCAGGGGCAGTGGCTACACCTTC,CASSYLRGSGYTF
TRBV28,NA,NA,TRBJ2-3,TGTGCCAGCAGTGGGGGCCAGCTCACAGATACGCAGTATTTT,CASSGGQLTDTQYF
TRBV28,NA,NA,TRBJ2-1,TGTGCCAGCAGCCCGGACAGATCCTACAATGAGCAGTTCTTC,CASSPDRSYNEQFF
TRBV2,TRBD1,once,TRBJ2-1,TGTGCCAGCAGTGCTCGGGACAGGTATGAGCAGTTCTTC,CASSARDRYEQFF
TRBV5-1,NA,NA,TRBJ2-7,TGCGCCAGCAGCTTGGATGGGGGGGCAGGATACGAGCAGTACTTC,CASSLDGGAGYEQYF
TRBV15,TRBD2,NA,TRBJ2-2,TGTGCCACCAGCAGAGATCGGGGGGTCACCGGGGAGCTGTTTTTT,CATSRDRGVTGELFF
TRBV19,TRBD1,once,TRBJ2-7,TGTGCCAGTAGTATAGTGGCAGGGGGCCAGTACGAGCAGTACTTC,CASSIVAGGQYEQYF
TRBV5-4,NA,NA,TRBJ1-1,TGTGCCAGCAGCTTAGGCGGAGCCACTGAAGCTTTCTTT,CASSLGGATEAFF
TRBV7-3,NA,once,TRBJ2-7,TGTGCCAGCAGCTCCTGGGGTTTGGACGAGCAGTACTTC,CASSSWGLDEQYF
TRBV10-3,NA,NA,TRBJ2-6,TGTGCCATCAGTGAGTCGAAGGGTGCGGGGGCCAACGTCCTGACTTTC,CAISESKGAGANVLTF
TRBV14,NA,NA,TRBJ1-1,TGTGCCAGCAGCCACGGCACTGAAGCTTTCTTT,CASSHGTEAFF
TRBV9,TRBD1,NA,TRBJ2-6,TGTGCCAGCAGCCCCCGGACAGGGGACGTCCTGACTTTC,CASSPRTGDVLTF
TRBV7-6,NA,NA,TRBJ2-7,TGTGCCAGCAGCCAATCAGGCAGAAGGCAGTGGGGTATGGAGCAGTACTTC,CASSQSGRRQWGMEQYF
TRBV29-1,NA,NA,TRBJ1-2,TGCAGCGCCAAAGGGGGATCCCCCGCCACCTATGGCTACACCTTC,CSAKGGSPATYGYTF
TRBV6-5,NA,NA,TRBJ2-2,TGTGCCAGCAGTTACGGCTGGGGAACCGGGGAGCTGTTTTTT,CASSYGWGTGELFF
TRBV30,TRBD1,NA,TRBJ2-7,TGTGCCTGGAGTGCCGGGACAGGGGATTTGTACGAGCAGTACTTC,CAWSAGTGDLYEQYF
TRBV19,TRBD2,NA,TRBJ2-2,TGTGCCAGTAGACTAGCGGGAGAGGACACCGGGGAGCTGTTTTTT,CASRLAGEDTGELFF
TRBV9,TRBD1,NA,TRBJ2-5,TGTGCCAGCAGCGTCGTACCGGGACAGCAAGAGACCCAGTACTTC,CASSVVPGQQETQYF
TRBV27,NA,NA,TRBJ2-7,TGTGCCAGCAGTTTGGGCCACACGTCTTACGAGCAGTACTTC,CASSLGHTSYEQYF
TRBV7-6,NA,NA,TRBJ1-1,TGTGCCAGCCGGGGAGGGACTGAAGCTTTCTTT,CASRGGTEAFF
TRBV7-9,NA,NA,TRBJ2-3,TGTGCCAGCAGACCCCAGGGAGGCACAGATACGCAGTATTTT,CASRPQGGTDTQYF
TRBV27,TRBD1,NA,TRBJ2-7,TGTGCCAGCAGTTTAGTTGGGACAGGGACCTACGAGCAGTACTTC,CASSLVGTGTYEQYF
TRBV28,TRBD1,once,TRBJ1-2,TGTGCCAGCAGTTCGGGACAGGGAATTATCGGCTACACCTTC,CASSSGQGIIGYTF
TRBV19,NA,NA,TRBJ2-3,TGTGCCAGTAGCATCCTGGGGGCTACAGATACGCAGTATTTT,CASSILGATDTQYF
TRBV10-3,TRBD2,NA,TRBJ2-5,TGTGCCATCAGTGACGGGACTAGCGGGTCCCAAGAGACCCAGTACTTC,CAISDGTSGSQETQYF
TRBV27,NA,once,TRBJ1-6,TGTGCCAGCAGTTTTTTGGGGCAGGGCTATAATTCACCCCTCCACTTT,CASSFLGQGYNSPLHF
TRBV29-1,NA,NA,TRBJ2-2,TGCAGCGTTGAAGGGGACACCCCCGGGGAGCTGTTTTTT,CSVEGDTPGELFF
TRBV6-1,NA,NA,TRBJ2-7,TGTGCCAGCAGGGAGACTTATACCTACGAGCAGTACTTC,CASRETYTYEQYF
TRBV7-9,NA,NA,TRBJ2-2,TGTGCCAGCAGCTTCCCACGGGGGAGGAACACCGGGGAGCTGTTTTTT,CASSFPRGRNTGELFF
TRBV4-1,TRBD2,NA,TRBJ2-1,TGCGCCAGCAGTCTACTAGCGGGCCTAAGCTCCTACAATGAGCAGTTCTTC,CASSLLAGLSSYNEQFF
TRBV28,TRBD1,NA,TRBJ2-7,TGTGCCAGCAGATTTACAGGGGGCTCCTACGAGCAGTACTTC,CASRFTGGSYEQYF